Sequencing of this T cell receptor beta chain was carried out in a study of shared clonotypes between healthy human individuals. Findings and limits, study-wide: The generation probabilities recorded for non-shared clonotypes fell below those of clonotypes shared by all four donors.

As for this clone: Its specificity is unknown.

The CDR3 contains 15 residues. Germline CDR1 is LNHDA and CDR2 is SQIVND (reference sequence). The V end lost 6 bases, the J end lost 0 bases, and 12 bases lay between the germline ends. Terminally differentiated effector memory CD45RA+ cells were excluded from the naive CD8 cells, which were CD45RO-negative and positively selected for CCR7. Among the donors, all were Caucasian adults who lived in Nashville, Tennessee. Generated by immunoSEQ multiplex PCR, the TCRdb table keeps only in-frame clones and is missing some. The sample contains about 2,200,000 clones, about 93% of which appear only once. The material sequenced was naive CD8+ T cells from PBMCs. The J gene is TRBJ2-1, the V gene TRBV19, with a tentative D call TRBD1 (5 bases). This sequence was found in a young man in good health. Some clones in this sample may be carry-over from other donors' samples. The CDR3 loop is CASSPGRVSYNEQFF. The CDR3 DNA is TGTGCCAGTAGCCCGGGCAGGGTCTCCTACAATGAGCAGTTCTTC.